Listed below are T cell receptor beta chains from one sample, sequenced in a study of T cell responses to AZD1222 COVID-19 vaccine. Assay: immunoSEQ multiplex PCR; the TCRdb copy retains only in-frame clones and omits some. The table records around 120,000 clones, around 88% of them present only once. This specimen consisted of peripheral blood, obtained on day 0 of AZD1222 vaccination. The receptor source for this set is an adult in good health. Each CDR3 is given with its conserved first and last residue. Clone size is not always given. Where it is, it says once, few, many or a class for expanded clones.

size: NA; V: TRBV27; J: TRBJ1-5; CDR3: CASSFLPVTARDQPQHF
size: NA; V: TRBV4-1; J: TRBJ2-7; CDR3: CASSQEEGAWREQYF
size: NA; V: TRBV19; J: TRBJ1-1; CDR3: CASSRRSQGAAEAFF
size: NA; V: TRBV4-2; J: TRBJ1-3; CDR3: CASSQVTGAGNTIYF
size: NA; V: TRBV6-1; J: TRBJ2-6; CDR3: CASSEQGYGANVLTF
size: NA; V: TRBV15; J: TRBJ1-5; CDR3: CATSRDLRDRGGQPQHF
size: NA; V: TRBV18; J: TRBJ2-7; CDR3: CASSLAGRSYEQYF
size: NA; V: TRBV4-2; J: TRBJ2-7; CDR3: CASSQEHHYRDSYEQYF
size: NA; V: TRBV6-5; J: TRBJ1-1; CDR3: CASSYRQANTEAFF
size: NA; V: TRBV7-2; J: TRBJ2-7; CDR3: CASSSAQGAYEQYF
size: NA; V: TRBV27; J: TRBJ2-1; CDR3: CASSFRRFNEQFF
size: once; V: TRBV7-2; J: TRBJ2-5; CDR3: CASSLGRAGETQYF
size: NA; V: TRBV18; J: TRBJ1-1; CDR3: CASSPPGTGSTEAFF
size: NA; V: TRBV5-6; J: TRBJ2-2; CDR3: CASRRVTSELFF
size: once; V: TRBV5-4; J: TRBJ1-2; CDR3: CASSLFAGAYGYTF
size: NA; V: TRBV5-1; J: TRBJ1-1; CDR3: CASSLDTEAFF
size: few; V: TRBV28; J: TRBJ1-2; CDR3: CASNEPGSSNYGYTF
size: NA; V: TRBV25-1; J: TRBJ2-7; CDR3: CASSPTDRGYEQYF
size: few; V: TRBV7-9; J: TRBJ1-6; CDR3: CASRLGRGNSPLHF
size: NA; V: TRBV3-1/TRBV3-2; J: TRBJ1-2; CDR3: CASSQGPYGYTF
size: NA; V: TRBV7-2; J: TRBJ1-3; CDR3: CASSLQRSGNTIYF
size: NA; V: TRBV4-2; J: TRBJ2-1; CDR3: CASSQYKGFDNYNEQFF